This entry lists 30 T cell receptor beta chains sequenced from one sample in a study of identical twins. TCRdb processed the 5' RACE reads anew with MiXCR; each CDR3 protein has one entry. The sample lists approximately 240,000 distinct CDR3 sequences, more than 12% seen once, with 8.8% in the top ten. The sample comprised memory (CD45RO+) T cells sorted from blood. The source is a woman between 18 and 30 years old in good health.

This clonotype was picked up many times. V and J are TRBV11-2 and TRBJ2-6; perhaps TRBD1 as D (5 bases). The germline gives CDR1 SGHAT, CDR2 FQNNGV. This CDR3 spans 15 amino acids. V shed 7 bases and J shed 2 bases, with 12 bases lying between them. For the CDR3, the DNA is TGTGCCAGCACGAATGGCAGGGCTGGGGCCAACGTCCTGACTTTC. Protein: CASTNGRAGANVLTF.

V and J are TRBV7-9 and TRBJ1-2; the D gene is possibly TRBD1 (5 bases). The CDR3 has 15 residues. V was cut by 1 base and J by 4 bases, with 13 bases left in between. Germline lookup yields CDR1 SEHNR and CDR2 FQNEAQ (reference sequence). CDR3 loop: CASSLVPERGYGYTF. CDR3 sequence (DNA): TGTGCCAGCAGCTTAGTCCCCGAAAGGGGCTATGGCTACACCTTC.

The chain employs TRBV12-3 or TRBV12-4 and TRBJ2-1; 7 bases align to TRBD2. Unmatched junction bases numbered 9, after V lost 3 bases and J lost 7 bases. The CDR3 totals 15 residues. CDR3 protein: CASSLWEGRRNEQFF. The CDR3 coding sequence is TGTGCCAGCAGTTTGTGGGAGGGCCGGAGGAATGAGCAGTTCTTC.

V usage is TRBV7-2 and J usage is TRBJ2-1; 9 nucleotides agree with TRBD2. The J segment lost 10 bases and the V segment lost 3 bases, leaving 13 bases of the junction unmatched. This CDR3 has 16 amino acids. Germline V lookup: CDR1 SGHTA, CDR2 FQGNSA. The DNA for the CDR3 is TGTGCCAGCAGCTTTCGTGCGGGAGGGCCATCTCGGGAGCAGTTCTTC. It codes for CASSFRAGGPSREQFF.

The chain's CDR3 is CASSVQTGYGYTF. CDR3 DNA sequence: TGTGCCAGCAGCGTACAGACAGGGTATGGCTACACCTTC. The chain joins TRBV9 to TRBJ1-2; TRBD1 aligns across 7 bases. The J segment lost 5 bases and the V segment lost 1 base, leaving 2 bases of the junction unmatched. The length of the CDR3 is 13 residues. Per the germline V gene, CDR1 is SGDLS and CDR2 is YYNGEE.

The chain recombines TRBV20-1 with TRBJ2-5; D perhaps matches TRBD2 (5 bases). V was clipped by 5 bases and J by 3 bases, with 19 bases between them. CDR1 DFQATT and CDR2 SNEGSKA come from the germline V gene (reference sequence). CDR3 size: 15 residues. CDR3 protein: CSAQRVRTWEETQYF. The CDR3 DNA sequence: TGCAGTGCTCAGAGGGTCAGGACTTGGGAAGAGACCCAGTACTTC.

A few counts support this clonotype. The chain employs TRBV20-1 and TRBJ1-1; D perhaps matches TRBD1 (5 bases). Germline V gene lookup returns CDR1 DFQATT and CDR2 SNEGSKA (reference sequence). V lost 1 base and J 7 bases, leaving 10 bases between the germline ends. The CDR3 length is 12 residues. The CDR3 DNA is TGCAGTGCTAGAGGCGGGGGGATTGAAGCTTTCTTT. Translating gives CSARGGGIEAFF.

This clonotype was detected only a few times. The chain is built from TRBV28 and TRBJ2-2; maybe TRBD2 (5 bases). CDR3 length: 15 residues. Trimming removed 5 bases at V and 4 bases at J, with 14 bases between. Germline V lookup: CDR1 MDHEN, CDR2 SYDVKM. This CDR3 reads CASSRYQAGTGELFF. The CDR3 region has the DNA TGTGCCAGCAGTAGGTACCAGGCGGGCACCGGGGAGCTGTTTTTT.

There are a few counts of this clonotype. The rearrangement uses TRBV4-3 and TRBJ2-7; TRBD2 might be the D (6 bases). In germline, CDR1 is LGHNA, CDR2 YSLEER. This CDR3 is 14 amino acids long. V lost 0 bases to trimming and J lost 5 bases, with 11 bases between them. As DNA, the CDR3 is TGCGCCAGCAGCCAAGATCGTCAGCGGGACGAGCAGTACTTC. Protein: CASSQDRQRDEQYF.

In its sample, this clonotype was seen a few times. The rearrangement joins TRBV3-1 to TRBJ1-2; D possibly corresponds to TRBD1 (5 bases). V was clipped by 7 bases and J by 0 bases, with 15 bases between them. The CDR3 is made up of 15 amino acids. Germline V gives CDR1 LGHDT, CDR2 YNNKEL (reference sequence). The DNA of the CDR3 is TGTGCCAGCAACTTAGCCGGGGGAACTAACTATGGCTACACCTTC. Its translation is CASNLAGGTNYGYTF.

V usage is TRBV18 and J usage is TRBJ1-1; 7 nucleotides align to TRBD1. V shed 3 bases and J 0 bases; nucleotides not matched to a gene: 7. Germline V gives CDR1 KGHSH, CDR2 LQKENI. The CDR3 runs to 16 residues. The DNA of the CDR3 is TGTGCCAGCTCACCTTCCTCACAGGGGCTGAACACTGAAGCTTTCTTT. Its protein is CASSPSSQGLNTEAFF. Full variable domain (rest looked up from reference TRBV18 and TRBJ1-1): NAGVMQNPRHLVRRRGQEARLRCSPMKGHSHVYWYRQLPEEGLKFMVYLQKENIIDESGMPKERFSAEFPKEGPSILRIQQVVRGDSAAYFCASSPSSQGLNTEAFFGQGTRLTVV.

This clonotype was observed once. The chain carries TRBV12-3 or TRBV12-4 and TRBJ1-2; D is undetermined. Trimming removed 7 bases at V and 4 bases at J, with 13 bases between. This CDR3 region has 13 residues. Written as DNA, the CDR3 is TGTGCCAGCACCCGAGGGCCCAGCTATGGCTACACCTTC. This translates into CASTRGPSYGYTF.

This clonotype was picked up a small number of times. The genes are TRBV5-1 and TRBJ1-1; 9 nucleotides match TRBD1. Losses at the gene ends were 4 bases for V and 5 bases for J; bases not matched to a gene: 6. CDR1 SGHRS and CDR2 YFSETQ come from the germline V gene. The CDR3 runs to 14 residues. The CDR3 DNA reads TGCGCCAGCAGCGAACAGGGGGCATTGACTGAAGCTTTCTTT. It yields the protein CASSEQGALTEAFF.

This clonotype was observed at least ten times. The chain combines TRBV20-1 with TRBJ1-1; D not resolved. V lost 4 bases, J lost 5 bases, and 11 bases lay in between. Germline loops: CDR1 DFQATT, CDR2 SNEGSKA (reference sequence). CDR3 length: 12 residues. The CDR3 coding sequence is TGCAGTGCTATAGCCGGGTCTACTGAAGCTTTCTTT. Amino acids: CSAIAGSTEAFF.

This clonotype was counted a few times. This chain uses TRBV6-2 or TRBV6-3 with TRBJ2-7, with 8 bases that match TRBD1. Unmatched junction bases numbered 12, after V lost 7 bases and J lost 1 base. CDR3 length: 16 amino acids. The germline V gene encodes CDR1 MNHEY and CDR2 SVGEGT. The CDR3 DNA reads TGTGCCAGCAAGTTCCGGGACAGGAGGGTGTCCTACGAGCAGTACTTC. The encoded protein is CASKFRDRRVSYEQYF.

Only a few counts were recorded for this clonotype. V is TRBV7-2 and J is TRBJ1-2, with 9 bases that match TRBD1. CDR1 is SGHTA and CDR2 is FQGNSA in the germline V gene. The CDR3 consists of 16 residues. With 2 bases clipped from V and 0 bases from J, the junction kept 4 bases outside the gene matches. Written as DNA, the CDR3 is TGTGCCAGCAGCTTATGGGGACAGGGCGCTAACTATGGCTACACCTTC. Amino acids: CASSLWGQGANYGYTF.

This clonotype was found many times. This chain links TRBV5-6 with TRBJ2-7; perhaps TRBD2 as D (5 bases). CDR3 length equals 15 residues. Germline-derived CDR1 and CDR2 are SGHDT and YYEEEE. Between the trimmed V and J ends, which lost 0 bases and 1 base, there was a span of 11 bases. The CDR3 sequence: CASSLAWRGSYEQYF. CDR3 DNA sequence: TGTGCCAGCAGCTTGGCGTGGCGCGGGTCCTACGAGCAGTACTTC.

Only a few counts were recorded for this clonotype. This chain links TRBV10-3 with TRBJ2-1, with 9 nucleotides matching TRBD1. This CDR3 has 15 residues. CDR1 is ENHRY, CDR2 SYGVKD, per germline. Trimming took 5 bases from V and 0 from J; bases not matched to a gene: 2. The CDR3, as DNA: TGTGCCATCAGTCCGACAGGGGGCTCCTACAATGAGCAGTTCTTC. Protein sequence: CAISPTGGSYNEQFF.

In this sample, this clonotype turned up many times. The gene calls are TRBV18 and TRBJ2-5; no definite D call. Trimming left V 6 bases short and J 5 bases short, with 7 bases between. The CDR3 length is 11 residues. CDR1 KGHSH and CDR2 LQKENI come from the germline V gene. The CDR3 coding sequence is TGTGCCAGCTCCCCCGAGGAGACCCAGTACTTC. Amino acids: CASSPEETQYF.

This clonotype has just a few counts. CDR3 nucleotides: TGCGCCAGCAGCCAAGACCGTCGGGGCTACACCTTC. Amino acid sequence: CASSQDRRGYTF. The chain recombines TRBV4-3 with TRBJ1-2; D is unresolved. The V and J ends lost 0 bases and 8 bases respectively, with 7 bases between them. The germline V gene has CDR1 LGHNA and CDR2 YSLEER. The CDR3 is made up of 12 amino acids.

There are many counts of this clonotype. The rearrangement joins TRBV27 to TRBJ2-1, with D possibly TRBD1 on 5 matching bases. Trimming stripped 5 bases from V and 8 bases from J, with 13 bases between. This CDR3 comprises 13 residues. The germline V gene has CDR1 MNHEY and CDR2 SMNVEV (reference sequence). CDR3 loop: CASSMMQGYEQFF. The CDR3 DNA follows: TGTGCCAGCAGTATGATGCAGGGCTATGAGCAGTTCTTC.

The chain is built from TRBV5-1 and TRBJ2-3, with 9 bases identical to TRBD2. This CDR3 comprises 15 residues. The V gene end was trimmed by 2 bases and the J gene end by 5 bases; junction bases not matched to a gene: 6. CDR1 and CDR2 (germline): SGHRS, YFSETQ. The CDR3 DNA follows: TGCGCCAGCAGCTTAGGTACACTAGCGGGAGATACGCAGTATTTT. Protein product: CASSLGTLAGDTQYF.

Sample share makes this clonotype medium-sized. The V and J genes are TRBV7-2 and TRBJ2-1; possible D gene TRBD2, 5 bases. The CDR3 is 16 amino acids. Germline lookup yields CDR1 SGHTA and CDR2 FQGNSA. V lost 4 bases, J lost 4 bases, and 17 bases lay in between. The CDR3 DNA reads TGTGCCAGCAGCTCCTTCCCTCGCGGGCCTTACAATGAGCAGTTCTTC. Encoded protein: CASSSFPRGPYNEQFF.

Only a few counts were recorded for this clonotype. Here the CDR3 reads CASSSPTGAKNIQYF. CDR3 in DNA: TGTGCCAGCAGCTCTCCGACAGGGGCCAAAAACATTCAGTACTTC. V is TRBV11-2 and J is TRBJ2-4; 7 bases are shared with TRBD1. Per germline, CDR1 SGHAT and CDR2 FQNNGV. Trimming took 4 bases from V and 1 from J; bases not matched to a gene: 4. This CDR3 is 15 amino acids long. Together with reference TRBV11-2 and TRBJ2-4, the CDR3 gives the full variable domain: EAGVAQSPRYKIIEKRQSVAFWCNPISGHATLYWYQQILGQGPKLLIQFQNNGVVDDSQLPKDRFSAERLKGVDSTLKIQPAKLEDSAVYLCASSSPTGAKNIQYFGAGTRLSVL.

This clonotype has a count of ten or more. The rearrangement joins TRBV6-5 to TRBJ2-7, with 9 nucleotides matching TRBD2. V was clipped by 4 bases and J by 9 bases; unmatched bases: 13. Germline V gene data show CDR1 as MNHEY and CDR2 as SVGAGI. This CDR3 is built from 15 residues. Here the CDR3 DNA reads TGTGCCAGCAGTTCTGCTGGTAGCGGGAGTCGTGGGCAGTACTTC. The encoded protein is CASSSAGSGSRGQYF.

Remarks on this clonotype: One end of the junction fails to match germline, which may point to a read error. The rearrangement joins TRBV3-1 to TRBJ2-7; tentative D call: TRBD2 (5 bases). There are 16 residues in the CDR3. Germline CDR1 is LGHDT and CDR2 is YNNKEL (reference sequence). CDR3 in DNA: TGTGCCAGCAGACAAGAGGAGGTAGGCAGCTCCTACGAGCAGTACTTC. It specifies CASRQEEVGSSYEQYF.

The chain recombines TRBV5-1 with TRBJ2-5; TRBD2 agrees at 7 bases. Per the germline V gene, CDR1 is SGHRS and CDR2 is YFSETQ. Trimming at V came to 1 base and at J to 1 base, leaving 4 bases not matched to a gene. The CDR3 consists of 15 residues. CDR3 protein: CASSLWTRFQETQYF. The DNA for the CDR3 is TGCGCCAGCAGCTTGTGGACTAGATTCCAAGAGACCCAGTACTTC.

The chain combines TRBV6-1 with TRBJ2-2, with 7 bases fitting TRBD2. The ends lost 5 bases at V and 2 bases at J; junction bases unmatched: 11. CDR3 length equals 17 residues. Germline CDR1 and CDR2: MNHNS and SASEGT. The CDR3 is CASSRYKGLLNTGELFF. As DNA, the CDR3 is TGTGCCAGCAGTCGTTATAAGGGACTACTTAACACCGGGGAGCTGTTTTTT.

This clonotype appeared a few times. The chain's CDR3 is CSAREPRTGGESPLHF. CDR3 nucleotide sequence: TGCAGTGCTAGAGAACCTCGGACAGGGGGCGAGTCACCCCTCCACTTT. The chain carries TRBV20-1 and TRBJ1-6; 11 bases line up with TRBD1. V dropped 0 bases and J dropped 10; count of bases not matched to a gene: 8. This CDR3 spans 16 amino acids. Germline V CDR1 and CDR2: DFQATT, SNEGSKA (reference sequence).

This clonotype showed up just a few times. This sequence joins TRBV12-3 or TRBV12-4 and TRBJ2-5; D is unclear. CDR3 length equals 14 residues. Trimming removed 9 bases at V and 5 bases at J, with 19 bases between. The DNA of the CDR3 is TGTGCCAGTTCCTGGTTGGGCCCCAGGGAGACCCAGTACTTC. It is translated as CASSWLGPRETQYF.